This is a list of T cell receptor beta chains from one sample in a study of breast tumors, draining lymph nodes, adjacent tissues. TCRdb independently ran MiXCR on the multiplex PCR reads; one entry per CDR3 protein. The table lists about 130,000 distinct CDR3 sequences, about 20% of them singletons. Sample: axillary lymph node tissue. The origin of the receptors is a female donor with breast cancer. Some clones in this sample may be carry-over from other donors' samples. The CDR3 runs from the conserved cysteine through the conserved F or W.

length,V,CDR3
16,TRBV3-1,CASSQGPADLRETQYF
15,TRBV11-3,CASSLGAGAEETQYF
16,TRBV7-2,CASSLGLRLSKNIQYF
17,TRBV9,CASSVGRTGGFNEELFF
13,TRBV30,CAWSRDRRYEQYF
16,TRBV5-5,CASSWATGILGQTQYF
12,TRBV29-1,CSVDSGRDTIYF
15,TRBV7-2,CASSARLARKYEQYF
13,TRBV10-2,CASSELPDNEQFF
14,TRBV9,CASPTGASQETQYF
12,TRBV25-1,CASSEYPNEQFF
14,TRBV19,CASRPGRSNEKLFF
13,TRBV19,CASSISRSSPLHF
15,TRBV19,CASARDRGFSGGYTF
15,TRBV28,CASSLIGTLNNEQFF
15,TRBV5-1,CASSSTGTGGNEQYF
13,TRBV15,CATSRDRSGRQYF
17,TRBV9,CASTLGRQGANTGELFF
11,TRBV20-1,CSASRGDEQFF
11,TRBV18,CASSPAGEQFF
14,TRBV2,CASKRDPGNEKLFF
15,TRBV2,CASSETGEGYYEQYF
11,TRBV5-5,CASSLNEKLFF
18,TRBV6-4,CASSARAGGSLSTDTQYF
15,TRBV5-1,CASSLGDTNTGELFF
15,TRBV6-5,CASRGGPTEWNTIYF
16,TRBV18,CASSLQMTGSNQPQHF
17,TRBV3-1,CASSQYFGQFLFSGYTF
14,TRBV12-3/TRBV12-4,CASSPYLLTGELFF
14,TRBV12-3/TRBV12-4,CASSFSSGRHEQFF
13,TRBV5-4,CASSLSRFEGYTF
18,TRBV6-6,CASSSDRGPSGRSDEQFF
15,TRBV12-3/TRBV12-4,CASSFHGGSYNEQFF
14,TRBV6-6,CASEGSGSYNEQFF
16,TRBV7-2,CASSGGLAGPTDTQYF
13,TRBV5-1,CASSSRAVNEQFF
14,TRBV7-2,CASRRELGTDTQYF